Here is one TCR beta chain with its context. No antigen is known for it. This sample is part of a study of post-analysis software for immune sequencing data. Findings and caveats of the study: Patients showed TRBV5-6, TRBV5-1 and TRBV20-1 among roughly 5 TRBV segments more frequent than in controls.

Unique-molecular-identifier-tagged TCR beta cDNA libraries were used. Each CDR3 protein gets one entry after TCRdb re-called the PCR reads with MiXCR. The sample carries around 770,000 distinct CDR3 sequences, about half recorded once. In germline, CDR1 is KGHDR, CDR2 SFDVKD. The junction had 9 bases not matched to a gene; V was cut back by 4 bases and J by 8 bases. The CDR3 loop spans 15 amino acids. The rearrangement joins TRBV24-1 to TRBJ2-1, with 8 positions matching TRBD1. The specimen sequenced was blood. The TCR sequence derives from a girl aged 5 to 17 with multiple sclerosis. CDR3 sequence reads: CATSDHRGIEDEQFF. CDR3 sequence (DNA): TGTGCCACCAGTGACCACAGGGGGATTGAGGATGAGCAGTTCTTC.